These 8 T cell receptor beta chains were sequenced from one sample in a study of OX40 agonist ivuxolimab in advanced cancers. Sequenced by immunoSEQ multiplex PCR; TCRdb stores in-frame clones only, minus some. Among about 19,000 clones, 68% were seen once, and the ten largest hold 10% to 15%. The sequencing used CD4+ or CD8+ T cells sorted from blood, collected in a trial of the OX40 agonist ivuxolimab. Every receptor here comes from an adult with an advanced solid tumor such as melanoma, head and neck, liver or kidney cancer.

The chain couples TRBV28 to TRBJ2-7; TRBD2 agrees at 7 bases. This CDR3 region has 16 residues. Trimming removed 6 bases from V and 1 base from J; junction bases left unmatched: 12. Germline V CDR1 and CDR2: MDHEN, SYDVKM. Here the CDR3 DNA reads TGTGCCAGCAGACCCTTGAGCGGGAAGGGATCCTACGAGCAGTACTTC. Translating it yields CASRPLSGKGSYEQYF.

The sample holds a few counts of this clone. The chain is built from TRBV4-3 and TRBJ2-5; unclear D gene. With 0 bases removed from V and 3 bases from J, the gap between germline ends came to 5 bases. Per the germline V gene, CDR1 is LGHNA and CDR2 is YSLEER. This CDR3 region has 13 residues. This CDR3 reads CASSQDTEETQYF. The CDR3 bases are TGCGCCAGCAGCCAAGATACGGAAGAGACCCAGTACTTC.

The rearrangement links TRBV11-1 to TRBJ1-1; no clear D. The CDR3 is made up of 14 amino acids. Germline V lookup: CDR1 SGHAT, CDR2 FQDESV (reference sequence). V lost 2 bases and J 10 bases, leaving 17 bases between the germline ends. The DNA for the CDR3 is TGTGCCAGCAGCTTAACCGCCAGTCCCCTGGGAGCTTTCTTT. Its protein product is CASSLTASPLGAFF.

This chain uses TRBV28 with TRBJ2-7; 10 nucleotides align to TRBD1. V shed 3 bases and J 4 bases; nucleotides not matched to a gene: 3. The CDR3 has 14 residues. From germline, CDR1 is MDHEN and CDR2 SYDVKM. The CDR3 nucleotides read TGTGCCAGCAGTTTGACAGGGGGCAATTACGAGCAGTACTTC. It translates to CASSLTGGNYEQYF.

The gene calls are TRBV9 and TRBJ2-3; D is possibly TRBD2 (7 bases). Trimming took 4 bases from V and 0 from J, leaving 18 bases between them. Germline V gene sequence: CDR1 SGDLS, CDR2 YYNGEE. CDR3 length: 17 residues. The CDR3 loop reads CASSPLGGGTSTDTQYF. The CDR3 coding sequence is TGTGCCAGCAGCCCCCTGGGGGGGGGCACTAGCACAGATACGCAGTATTTT.

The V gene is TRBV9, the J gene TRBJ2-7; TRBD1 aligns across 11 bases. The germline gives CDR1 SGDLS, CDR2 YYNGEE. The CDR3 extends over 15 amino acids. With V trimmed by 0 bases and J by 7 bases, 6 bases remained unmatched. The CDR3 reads CASSVETGTGGEQYF. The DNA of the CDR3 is TGTGCCAGCAGCGTAGAGACCGGGACAGGGGGAGAGCAGTACTTC.

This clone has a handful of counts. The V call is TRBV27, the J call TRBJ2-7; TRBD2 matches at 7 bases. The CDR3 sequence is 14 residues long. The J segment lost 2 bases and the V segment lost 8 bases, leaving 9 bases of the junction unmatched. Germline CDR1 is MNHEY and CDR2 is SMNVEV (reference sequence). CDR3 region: CASGEAGPAYEQYF. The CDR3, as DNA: TGTGCCAGCGGGGAAGCGGGGCCGGCCTACGAGCAGTACTTC.

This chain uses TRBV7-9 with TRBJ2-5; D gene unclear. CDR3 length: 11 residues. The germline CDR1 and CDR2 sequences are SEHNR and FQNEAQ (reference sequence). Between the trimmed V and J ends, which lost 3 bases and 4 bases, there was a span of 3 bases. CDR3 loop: CASSFPETQYF. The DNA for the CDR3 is TGTGCCAGCAGCTTCCCAGAGACCCAGTACTTC.